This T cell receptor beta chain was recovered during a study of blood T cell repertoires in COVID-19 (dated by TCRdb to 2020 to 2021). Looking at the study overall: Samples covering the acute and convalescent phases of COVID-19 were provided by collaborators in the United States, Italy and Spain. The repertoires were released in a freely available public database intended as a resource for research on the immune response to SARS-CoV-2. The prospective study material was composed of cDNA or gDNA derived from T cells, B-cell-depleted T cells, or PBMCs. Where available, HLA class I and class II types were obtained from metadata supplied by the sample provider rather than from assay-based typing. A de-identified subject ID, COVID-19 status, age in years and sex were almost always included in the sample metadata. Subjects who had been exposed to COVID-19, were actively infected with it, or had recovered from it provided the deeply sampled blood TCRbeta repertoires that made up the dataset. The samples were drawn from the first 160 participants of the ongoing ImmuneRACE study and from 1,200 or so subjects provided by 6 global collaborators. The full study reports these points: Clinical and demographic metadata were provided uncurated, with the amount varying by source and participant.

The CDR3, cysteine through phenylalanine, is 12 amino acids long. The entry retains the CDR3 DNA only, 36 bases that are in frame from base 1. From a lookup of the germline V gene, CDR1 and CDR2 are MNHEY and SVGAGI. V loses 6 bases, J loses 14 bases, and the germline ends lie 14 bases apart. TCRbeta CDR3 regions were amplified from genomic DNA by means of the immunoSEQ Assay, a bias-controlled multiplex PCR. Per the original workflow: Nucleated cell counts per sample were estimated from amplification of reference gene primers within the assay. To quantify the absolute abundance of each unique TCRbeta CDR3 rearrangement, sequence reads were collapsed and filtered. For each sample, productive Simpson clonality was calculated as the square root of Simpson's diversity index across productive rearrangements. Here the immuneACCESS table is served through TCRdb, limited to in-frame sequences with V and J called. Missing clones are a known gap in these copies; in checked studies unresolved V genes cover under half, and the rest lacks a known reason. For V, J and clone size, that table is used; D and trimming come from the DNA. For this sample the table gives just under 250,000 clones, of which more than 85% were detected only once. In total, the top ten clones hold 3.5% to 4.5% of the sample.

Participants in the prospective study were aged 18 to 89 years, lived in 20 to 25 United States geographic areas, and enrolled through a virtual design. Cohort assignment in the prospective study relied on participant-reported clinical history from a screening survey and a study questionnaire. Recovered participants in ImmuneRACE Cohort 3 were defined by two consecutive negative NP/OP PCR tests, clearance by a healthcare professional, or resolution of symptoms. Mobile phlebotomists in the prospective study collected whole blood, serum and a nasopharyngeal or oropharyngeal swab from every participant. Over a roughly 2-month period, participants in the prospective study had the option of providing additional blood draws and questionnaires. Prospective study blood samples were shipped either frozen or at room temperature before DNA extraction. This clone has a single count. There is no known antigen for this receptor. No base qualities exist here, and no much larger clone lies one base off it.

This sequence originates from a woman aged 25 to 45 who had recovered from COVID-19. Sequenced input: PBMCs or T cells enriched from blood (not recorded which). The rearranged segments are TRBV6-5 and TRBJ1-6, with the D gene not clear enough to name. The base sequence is TGTGCCAGCAGCCAACCCCTAATGACCCTCCACTTT. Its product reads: CASSQPLMTLHF.